This TCR beta chain was obtained from a study of OX40 agonist ivuxolimab in advanced cancers. As for the study in general: At 0.01 to 10 mg/kg, ivuxolimab was administered intravenously to patients every 2 weeks.

The CDR3 is 15 amino acids. Trimming took off 1 base at V and 0 bases at J, with 6 bases between the two ends. Germline V CDR1 and CDR2: MNHEY, SMNVEV (reference sequence). The method was immunoSEQ multiplex PCR; TCRdb's version includes in-frame clones alone and lacks a portion of them. This sample carries about 18,000 clones, roughly 73% of them seen once, and the ten largest clones take approximately 19%. V gene TRBV27 combines with J gene TRBJ2-2; D gene ambiguous. The TCR comes from an adult with an advanced solid tumor such as melanoma, head and neck, liver or kidney cancer. The sample was CD4+ or CD8+ T cells sorted from blood, taken in a trial of the OX40 agonist ivuxolimab. The CDR3 sequence is CASSLYASNTGELFF. The CDR3 coding sequence is TGTGCCAGCAGTTTATATGCGTCGAACACCGGGGAGCTGTTTTTT.